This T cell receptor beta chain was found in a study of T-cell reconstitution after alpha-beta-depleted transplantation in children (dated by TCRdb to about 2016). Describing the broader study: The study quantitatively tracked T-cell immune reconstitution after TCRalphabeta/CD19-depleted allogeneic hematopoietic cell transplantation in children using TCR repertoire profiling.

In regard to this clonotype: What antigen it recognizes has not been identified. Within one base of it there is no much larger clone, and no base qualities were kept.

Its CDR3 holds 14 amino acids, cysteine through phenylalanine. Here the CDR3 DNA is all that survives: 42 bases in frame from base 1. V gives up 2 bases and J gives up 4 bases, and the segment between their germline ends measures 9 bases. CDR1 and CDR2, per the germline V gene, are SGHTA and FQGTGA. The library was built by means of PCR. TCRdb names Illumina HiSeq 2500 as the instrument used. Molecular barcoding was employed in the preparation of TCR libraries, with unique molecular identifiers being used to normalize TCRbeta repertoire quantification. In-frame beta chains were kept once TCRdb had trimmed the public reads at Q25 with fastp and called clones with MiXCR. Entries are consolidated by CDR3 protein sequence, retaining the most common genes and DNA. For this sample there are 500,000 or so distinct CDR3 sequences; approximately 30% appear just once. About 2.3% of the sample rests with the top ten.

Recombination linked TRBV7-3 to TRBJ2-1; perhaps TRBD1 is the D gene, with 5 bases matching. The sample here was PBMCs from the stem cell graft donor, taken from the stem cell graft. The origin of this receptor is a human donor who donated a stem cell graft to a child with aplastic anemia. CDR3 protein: CASSLGADYNEQFF. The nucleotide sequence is TGTGCCAGCAGCTTAGGGGCGGATTACAATGAGCAGTTCTTC.